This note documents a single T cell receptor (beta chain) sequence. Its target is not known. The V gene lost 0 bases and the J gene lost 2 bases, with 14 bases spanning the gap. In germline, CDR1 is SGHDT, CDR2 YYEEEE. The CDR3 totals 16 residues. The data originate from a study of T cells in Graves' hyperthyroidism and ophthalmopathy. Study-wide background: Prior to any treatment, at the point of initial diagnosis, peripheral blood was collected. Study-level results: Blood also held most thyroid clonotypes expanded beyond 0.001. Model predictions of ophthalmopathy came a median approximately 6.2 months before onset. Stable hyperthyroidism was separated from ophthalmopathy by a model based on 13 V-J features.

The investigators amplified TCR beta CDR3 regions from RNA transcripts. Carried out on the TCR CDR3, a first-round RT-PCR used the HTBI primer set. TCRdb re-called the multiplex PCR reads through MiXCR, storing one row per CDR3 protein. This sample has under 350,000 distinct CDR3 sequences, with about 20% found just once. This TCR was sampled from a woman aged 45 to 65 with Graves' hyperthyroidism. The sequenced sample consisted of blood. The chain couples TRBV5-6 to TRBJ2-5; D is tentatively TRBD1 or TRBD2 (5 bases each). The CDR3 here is CASSLGRGRRQETQYF. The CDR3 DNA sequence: TGTGCCAGCAGCTTGGGTCGGGGCCGGAGGCAAGAGACCCAGTACTTC.